This TCR beta chain is drawn from a study of glioma-infiltrating T cells after dendritic cell vaccination. As for the study in general: Dendritic cells derived from monocytes and pulsed with autologous tumor lysate formed the vaccine. Findings of the study overall: Estimated pretreatment TIL content predicted outcome after dendritic cell vaccination.

The time point: after dendritic cell vaccination, including at tumor progression/relapse. Only patients with spare fresh-frozen tumor and over two years of follow-up were included. Before vaccination, two weeks after the third vaccination, and at progression, PBMC were collected. This CDR3 has 17 residues. CDR1 and CDR2 from the germline V gene are SGHRS and YFSETQ. The V gene end was trimmed by 4 bases and the J gene end by 5 bases; junction bases not matched to a gene: 13. A remark on this clone: No antigen is known for it.

Here immunoSEQ multiplex PCR was the method, and the copy in TCRdb shows in-frame clones only, minus some. Of more than 55,000 clones listed, more than 75% are singletons. The chain is built from TRBV5-1 and TRBJ2-1; 9 bases line up with TRBD2. The specimen comprised blood, sampled after dendritic cell vaccination. The receptor was derived from a human donor with glioblastoma. This CDR3 is CASSIRGGLAGNNEQFF. The CDR3 DNA follows: TGCGCCAGCAGCATCCGGGGGGGGCTAGCGGGGAACAATGAGCAGTTCTTC.